The 23 T cell receptor beta chains presented below share a single source sample, sequenced in a study of technical replicates of blood from a handful of donors. Data came from immunoSEQ multiplex PCR; TCRdb stores just in-frame clones and leaves some out. The profile shows about 99,000 clones, about 95% of them singletons. The specimen was T cells isolated from PBMCs. The receptors were gathered from a human donor in good health.

The chain combines TRBV7-2 with TRBJ1-2; 7 nucleotides align to TRBD1. The germline V gene has CDR1 SGHTA and CDR2 FQGNSA. Germline trimming cut 5 bases from V and 5 bases from J; bases unmatched to any gene: 8. This CDR3 has 14 residues. Here the CDR3 reads CASSLDRVGYGYTF. Here the CDR3 DNA reads TGTGCCAGCAGCCTAGACAGGGTTGGGTATGGCTACACCTTC. Complete variable domain (other parts from reference TRBV7-2 and TRBJ1-2): GAGVSQSPSNKVTEKGKDVELRCDPISGHTALYWYRQSLGQGLEFLIYFQGNSAPDKSGLPSDRFSAERTGGSVSTLTIQRTQQEDSAVYLCASSLDRVGYGYTFGSGTRLTVV.

The V gene is TRBV6-5, the J gene TRBJ1-1, with D tentatively TRBD1 (6 bases). Germline loops: CDR1 MNHEY, CDR2 SVGAGI. This CDR3 has 15 amino acids. The V gene lost 6 bases and the J gene lost 3 bases, with 17 bases spanning the gap. CDR3: CASRHGTQHYTEAFF. Here the CDR3 DNA reads TGTGCCAGCAGACACGGGACACAGCACTACACTGAAGCTTTCTTT.

The chain links TRBV25-1 to TRBJ1-1; D unresolved. The CDR3 runs to 13 residues. V shed 4 bases and J shed 3 bases, with 9 bases lying between them. Germline CDR1 is MGHDK and CDR2 is SYGVNS. The CDR3 loop reads CASSVGSYTEAFF. As DNA, the CDR3 is TGTGCCAGCAGTGTGGGGAGCTACACTGAAGCTTTCTTT. The full variable domain, rest sourced from reference TRBV25-1 and TRBJ1-1, is EADIYQTPRYLVIGTGKKITLECSQTMGHDKMYWYQQDPGMELHLIHYSYGVNSTEKGDLSSESTVSRIRTEHFPLTLESARPSHTSQYLCASSVGSYTEAFFGQGTRLTVV.

The V gene is TRBV27, the J gene TRBJ1-6; no clear D. CDR1 and CDR2 (germline): MNHEY, SMNVEV (reference sequence). The ends were cut back, 5 bases at V and 7 bases at J, with 18 bases in the middle. The CDR3 runs 16 residues. Here the CDR3 reads CASSPGGVDRNSPLHF. The CDR3, as DNA: TGTGCCAGCAGTCCCGGCGGGGTAGATCGGAATTCACCCCTCCACTTT.

The J gene is TRBJ2-1, the V gene TRBV12-5, with D possibly matching TRBD1 (6 bases). Germline CDR1 reads LGHNT; CDR2 reads FRNRAP. This CDR3 is 13 amino acids long. The V end was cut by 6 bases, the J end by 6 bases, with 12 bases between. Written as DNA, the CDR3 is TGTGCTAGTGGACCGGGACATACCAATGAGCAGTTCTTC. As protein: CASGPGHTNEQFF.

The CDR3 here is CASSFGHPDRVGPNSNQPQHF. The DNA for the CDR3 is TGTGCCAGCAGTTTCGGTCATCCAGACAGGGTAGGCCCGAATAGCAATCAGCCCCAGCATTTT. The chain employs TRBV28 and TRBJ1-5; 7 bases align to TRBD1. With V trimmed by 3 bases and J by 0 bases, 20 bases remained unmatched. The CDR3 is made up of 21 amino acids. Germline V gives CDR1 MDHEN, CDR2 SYDVKM.

The chain recombines TRBV28 with TRBJ2-7; tentatively, D is TRBD2 (6 bases). V was cut by 7 bases and J by 0 bases, with 16 bases left in between. The CDR3 extends over 15 amino acids. The germline CDR1 and CDR2 sequences are MDHEN and SYDVKM. CDR3 in amino acids: CASTEEWGDSYEQYF. For the CDR3, the DNA is TGTGCCAGCACGGAAGAATGGGGGGACTCCTACGAGCAGTACTTC.

The V gene is TRBV7-6, the J gene TRBJ2-2; D perhaps matches TRBD1 (6 bases). The CDR3 runs to 14 residues. Germline-derived CDR1 and CDR2 are SGHVS and FNYEAQ. V lost 5 bases, J lost 1 base, and 8 bases lay in between. Here the CDR3 DNA reads TGTGCCAGCAGCCCACAGGGGAACACCGGGGAGCTGTTTTTT. Its protein is CASSPQGNTGELFF.

This CDR3 is CASSFWDRGLNTIYF. The CDR3 DNA is TGTGCCAGCAGCTTTTGGGACAGGGGGTTAAACACCATATATTTT. This chain uses TRBV12-1 with TRBJ1-3; the D call in the table, TRBD1, was not verified against the DNA. TRBV12-1 is a pseudogene segment. The CDR3 is made up of 15 amino acids.

The rearrangement links TRBV4-1 to TRBJ2-7, with 8 bases lining up with TRBD1. Per the germline V gene, CDR1 is MGHRA and CDR2 is YSYEKL. CDR3 length: 15 amino acids. V dropped 0 bases and J dropped 5; count of bases not matched to a gene: 6. CDR3 loop: CASSQDLGRGHEQYF. The CDR3 bases are TGCGCCAGCAGCCAAGATCTTGGCAGGGGGCACGAGCAGTACTTC.

This clone was counted once. The chain has TRBV5-8 and TRBJ1-3, with D hard to call. The germline V and J ends were trimmed by 10 bases and 2 bases, with 10 bases remaining between them. Germline CDR1 SGHTS, CDR2 YDEGEE. The CDR3 is made up of 12 amino acids. CDR3 in DNA: TGTGCCGCCCGGCGGCCTGGAAACACCATATATTTT. This encodes CAARRPGNTIYF.

The chain has TRBV19 and TRBJ1-2; D ambiguous. CDR3 length: 14 amino acids. V lost 2 bases, J lost 8 bases, and 15 bases lay in between. Germline-derived CDR1 and CDR2 are LNHDA and SQIVND (reference sequence). The CDR3 DNA is TGTGCCAGTAGTATACGAATTCGGGTCGACGGCTACACCTTC. It is translated as CASSIRIRVDGYTF.

The chain joins TRBV5-5 to TRBJ1-6, with D unresolved. Germline V gives CDR1 SGHKS, CDR2 YYEKEE (reference sequence). The CDR3 has 15 residues. Trimming pared 2 bases from V and 8 bases from J, leaving 14 bases between. CDR3 loop: CASSFLISSYSPLHF. CDR3 DNA sequence: TGTGCCAGCAGCTTCCTAATATCAAGTTATTCACCCCTCCACTTT.

The chain links TRBV10-3 to TRBJ2-6; perhaps TRBD1 as D (5 bases). Looked up from germline, CDR1 is ENHRY and CDR2 is SYGVKD. CDR3 length: 15 amino acids. V was cut by 2 bases and J by 0 bases, with 5 bases left in between. This CDR3 is CAISEGHSGANVLTF. CDR3 bases: TGTGCCATCAGTGAGGGACACTCTGGGGCCAACGTCCTGACTTTC.

V usage is TRBV4-2 and J usage is TRBJ2-7; a weak D match, TRBD2 (6 bases). Germline-derived CDR1 and CDR2 are LGHNA and YNFKEQ. The CDR3 runs 15 residues. V lost 0 bases, J lost 4 bases, and 13 bases lay in between. CDR3 nucleotide sequence: TGTGCCAGCAGCCAAGATGGTGGGACTGGGTACGAGCAGTACTTC. It is translated as CASSQDGGTGYEQYF.

V is TRBV7-8 and J is TRBJ2-1; a weak D match, TRBD2 (6 bases). Germline CDR1 reads SGHVS; CDR2 reads FQNEAQ. Trimming shortened V by 2 bases and J by 5 bases, and 19 bases separated the two germline ends. This CDR3 has 17 residues. CDR3 sequence (DNA): TGTGCCAGCAGCTTAATGGCGGGGTGGGGAAGGGACAATGAGCAGTTCTTC. This translates into CASSLMAGWGRDNEQFF.

The chain is built from TRBV19 and TRBJ2-1, with TRBD2 matching over 11 bases. This CDR3 is 14 amino acids long. The germline V gene has CDR1 LNHDA and CDR2 SQIVND (reference sequence). J gave up 9 bases and V 2 bases, and 3 bases lay outside the gene matches. The CDR3 reads CASSIRLAGLEQFF. In nucleotides, the CDR3 is TGTGCCAGTAGTATAAGACTAGCGGGACTTGAGCAGTTCTTC.

V gene TRBV18 combines with J gene TRBJ2-2; 8 bases line up with TRBD1. CDR1 and CDR2 (germline): KGHSH, LQKENI. The V and J ends lost 0 bases and 4 bases, in that order; junction bases with no gene match: 4. There are 16 residues in the CDR3. CDR3 nucleotides: TGTGCCAGCTCACCACCGGACAGGGTCTCCACCGGGGAGCTGTTTTTT. It is translated as CASSPPDRVSTGELFF.

The chain links TRBV5-1 to TRBJ2-7; a weak D match, TRBD2 (6 bases). The CDR3 is 16 amino acids. The V gene's germline CDR1 is SGHRS and CDR2 YFSETQ. Trimming took 0 bases from V and 6 from J, leaving 19 bases between them. This CDR3 is CASSLEVRARAGEQYF. Here the CDR3 DNA reads TGCGCCAGCAGCTTGGAAGTAAGGGCAAGAGCGGGCGAGCAGTACTTC.

This clone was seen a single time. V gene TRBV29-1 combines with J gene TRBJ1-2, with 7 bases fitting TRBD1. Germline V gene sequence: CDR1 SQVTM, CDR2 ANQGSEA. With 5 bases clipped from V and 4 bases from J, the junction kept 7 bases outside the gene matches. This CDR3 is 13 amino acids long. CDR3 DNA sequence: TGCAGCGTTTTCATGGGACAGCCCTATGGCTACACCTTC. Its translation is CSVFMGQPYGYTF.

The V gene is TRBV10-2, the J gene TRBJ1-1, with unresolved D. From germline, CDR1 is WSHSY and CDR2 SAAADI. Trimming removed 3 bases from V and 1 base from J, with 6 bases in between. The CDR3 spans 13 residues. This chain's CDR3 is CASSDRRNTEAFF. The CDR3 DNA reads TGCGCCAGCAGTGATCGCAGGAACACTGAAGCTTTCTTT.

The V gene is TRBV21-1, the J gene TRBJ2-5; the D call in the table, TRBD1, was not verified against the DNA. TRBV21-1 has pseudogene status. The CDR3 is made up of 15 amino acids. DNA of the CDR3: TGTGCCAGCAGCACCAACAGGGGTTTTCAAGAGACCCAGTACTTC. Its translation is CASSTNRGFQETQYF.

The chain employs TRBV9 and TRBJ2-3, with 7 bases aligning to TRBD1. The CDR3 loop spans 19 amino acids. The V gene's germline CDR1 is SGDLS and CDR2 YYNGEE. V was clipped by 0 bases and J by 2 bases; unmatched bases: 15. The CDR3 loop reads CASSVEGAMHLGNTDTQYF. In DNA form, the CDR3 reads TGTGCCAGCAGCGTAGAGGGGGCGATGCATCTCGGGAACACAGATACGCAGTATTTT.